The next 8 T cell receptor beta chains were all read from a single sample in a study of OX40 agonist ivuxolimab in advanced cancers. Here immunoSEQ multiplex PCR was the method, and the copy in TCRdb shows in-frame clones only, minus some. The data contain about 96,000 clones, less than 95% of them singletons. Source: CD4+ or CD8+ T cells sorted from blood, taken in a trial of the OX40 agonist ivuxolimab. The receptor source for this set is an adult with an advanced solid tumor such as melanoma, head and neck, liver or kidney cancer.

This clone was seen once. The DNA of the CDR3 is TGTGCCAGCAGCATAACCGGCGGGACTAGCGGGAGGGCAAATGAGCAGTTCTTC. Translation: CASSITGGTSGRANEQFF. The genes are TRBV7-8 and TRBJ2-1; 16 bases match TRBD2. Looked up from germline, CDR1 is SGHVS and CDR2 is FQNEAQ. The CDR3 covers 18 residues. V shed 5 bases and J 7 bases; nucleotides not matched to a gene: 11.

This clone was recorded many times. Written as DNA, the CDR3 is TGTGCCAGCAGTTTGGGCGGCGGGACAGGGCATGGCTACACCTTC. This sequence encodes CASSLGGGTGHGYTF. V is TRBV28 and J is TRBJ1-2, with TRBD1 matching over 9 bases. V shed 3 bases, J shed 6 bases, and the junction held 8 bases outside the gene matches. The CDR3 spans 15 residues. Germline V gene data show CDR1 as MDHEN and CDR2 as SYDVKM.

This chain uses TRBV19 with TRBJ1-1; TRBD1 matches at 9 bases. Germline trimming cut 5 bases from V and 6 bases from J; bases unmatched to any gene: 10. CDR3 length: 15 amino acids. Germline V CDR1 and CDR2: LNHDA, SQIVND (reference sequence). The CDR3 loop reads CASSPRQGVWAEAFF. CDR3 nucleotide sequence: TGTGCCAGTAGTCCCCGACAGGGGGTGTGGGCTGAAGCTTTCTTT.

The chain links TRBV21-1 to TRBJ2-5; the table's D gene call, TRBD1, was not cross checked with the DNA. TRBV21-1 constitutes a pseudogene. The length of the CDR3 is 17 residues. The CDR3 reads CASSKLGILQAQETQYF. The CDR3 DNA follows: TGTGCCAGCAGCAAGCTTGGTATCCTCCAGGCCCAAGAGACCCAGTACTTC.

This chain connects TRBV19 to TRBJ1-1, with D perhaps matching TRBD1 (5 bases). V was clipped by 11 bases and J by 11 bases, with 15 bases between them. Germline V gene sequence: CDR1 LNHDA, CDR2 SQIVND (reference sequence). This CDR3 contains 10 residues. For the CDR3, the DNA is TGTGCCTCGAAAGGGGTGGTTGCTTTCTTT. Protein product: CASKGVVAFF.

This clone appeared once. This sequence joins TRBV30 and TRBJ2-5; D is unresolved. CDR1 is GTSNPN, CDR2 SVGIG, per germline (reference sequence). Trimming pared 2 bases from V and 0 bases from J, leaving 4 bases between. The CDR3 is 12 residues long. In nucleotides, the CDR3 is TGTGCCTGGAGTAGAGACCAAGAGACCCAGTACTTC. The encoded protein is CAWSRDQETQYF.

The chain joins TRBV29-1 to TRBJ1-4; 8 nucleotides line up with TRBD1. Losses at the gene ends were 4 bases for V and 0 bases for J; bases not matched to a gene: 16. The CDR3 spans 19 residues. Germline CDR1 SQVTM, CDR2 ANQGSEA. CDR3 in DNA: TGCAGCGTTGTTTTCCCGACAGGGGAAAAGGGCGCAACTAATGAAAAACTGTTTTTT. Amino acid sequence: CSVVFPTGEKGATNEKLFF. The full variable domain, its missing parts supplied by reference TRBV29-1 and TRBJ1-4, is SAVISQKPSRDICQRGTSLTIQCQVDSQVTMMFWYRQQPGQSLTLIATANQGSEATYESGFVIDKFPISRPNLTFSTLTVSNMSPEDSSIYLCSVVFPTGEKGATNEKLFFGSGTQLSVL.

The CDR3 DNA is TGTGCCAGCAAATACAGGGGTTCCGGAAACACCATATATTTT. This sequence encodes CASKYRGSGNTIYF. This chain connects TRBV6-5 to TRBJ1-3; TRBD1 aligns across 7 bases. Germline CDR1 reads MNHEY; CDR2 reads SVGAGI. Losses at the gene ends were 7 bases for V and 4 bases for J; bases not matched to a gene: 7. This CDR3 has 14 amino acids.